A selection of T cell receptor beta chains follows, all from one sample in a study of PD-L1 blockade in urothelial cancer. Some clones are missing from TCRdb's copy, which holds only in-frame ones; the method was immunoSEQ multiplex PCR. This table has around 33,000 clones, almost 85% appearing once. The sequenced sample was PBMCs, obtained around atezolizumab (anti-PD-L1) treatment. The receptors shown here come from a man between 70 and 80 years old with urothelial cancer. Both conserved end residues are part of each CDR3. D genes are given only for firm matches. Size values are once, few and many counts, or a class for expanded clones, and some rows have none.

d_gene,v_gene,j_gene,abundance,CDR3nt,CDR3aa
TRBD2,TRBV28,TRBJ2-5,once,TGTGCCAGCAGTTTGCCCGGACTAGCGGGAGGGCCGGGCCAAGAGACCCAGTACTTC,CASSLPGLAGGPGQETQYF
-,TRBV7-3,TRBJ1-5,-,TGTGCCAGCAGCTCTGGGGGCGCGGAGCCCCAGCATTTT,CASSSGGAEPQHF
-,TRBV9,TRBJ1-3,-,TGTGCCAGCAGCGCTGGGGGGGAGTGGAGAAACACCATATATTTT,CASSAGGEWRNTIYF
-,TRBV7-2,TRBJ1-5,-,TGTGCCAGCAGCTTAGTTAGTCGGGGTCAGCCCCAGCATTTT,CASSLVSRGQPQHF
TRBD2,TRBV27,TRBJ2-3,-,TGTGCCAGCAGTTTAGGGACTAGTGCCCCAGATACGCAGTATTTT,CASSLGTSAPDTQYF
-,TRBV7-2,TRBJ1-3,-,TGTGCCAGCAGCTTAGAAGCGGGTTCTGGAAACACCATATATTTT,CASSLEAGSGNTIYF
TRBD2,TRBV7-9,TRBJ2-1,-,TGTGCCAGCAGCTTATACTTTCGGACTAGCGGTTACAATGAGCAGTTCTTC,CASSLYFRTSGYNEQFF
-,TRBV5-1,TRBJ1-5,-,TGCGCCAGCAGCTTGGGGGAGCGACAGCCCCAGCATTTT,CASSLGERQPQHF
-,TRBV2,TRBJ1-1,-,TGTGCCAGCGGGGGGACCTATGAAGCTTTCTTT,CASGGTYEAFF
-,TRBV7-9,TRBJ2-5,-,TGTGCCAGCAGACCAACCGGGACTCCGGCGGGCGAGACCCAGTACTTC,CASRPTGTPAGETQYF
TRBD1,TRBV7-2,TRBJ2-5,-,TGTGCCAGCAGGGCGGACAGGGTCGGCGAGACCCAGTACTTC,CASRADRVGETQYF
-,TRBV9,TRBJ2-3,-,TGTGCCAGCAGCCCCCGGGGGGATACGCAGTATTTT,CASSPRGDTQYF
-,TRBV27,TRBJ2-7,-,TGTGCCAGCAGTTTAGGAGGGCTTTACGAGCAGTACTTC,CASSLGGLYEQYF
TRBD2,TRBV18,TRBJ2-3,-,TGTGCCAGCTCACCACGCCTAGCGGGAGGGGGAGATACGCAGTATTTT,CASSPRLAGGGDTQYF
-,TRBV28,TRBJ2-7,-,TGTGCCAGCAGTTTATTGACGGGAGTCTCCGTCGAGCAGTACTTC,CASSLLTGVSVEQYF
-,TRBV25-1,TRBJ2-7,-,TGTGCCAGCAGTAACTACAGGGACGAGCAGTACTTC,CASSNYRDEQYF
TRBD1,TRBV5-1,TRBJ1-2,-,TGCGCCAGCAGCCCGGGACAGTTATCTAACTATGGCTACACCTTC,CASSPGQLSNYGYTF
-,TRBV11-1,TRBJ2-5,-,TGTGCCAGCAGCTATACACCACCAAAAGAGACCCAGTACTTC,CASSYTPPKETQYF
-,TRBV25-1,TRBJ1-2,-,TGTGCCAGCAGTCCAGGAAGAGGAGGCGGCTACACCTTC,CASSPGRGGGYTF
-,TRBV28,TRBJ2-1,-,TGTGCCAGCCTCTATGGGACGGGAGCCTCCTACAATGAGCAGTTCTTC,CASLYGTGASYNEQFF
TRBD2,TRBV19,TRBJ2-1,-,TGTGCCAGCCGAGGACTAGCGGGAGGCCCCTACAATGAGCAGTTCTTC,CASRGLAGGPYNEQFF
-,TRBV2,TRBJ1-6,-,TGTGCCAGCACTCCCGGGAATACTGATTCACCCCTCCACTTT,CASTPGNTDSPLHF
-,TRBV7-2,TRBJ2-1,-,TGTGCCAGCACCCTCGCGGGAAATGAGCAGTTCTTC,CASTLAGNEQFF
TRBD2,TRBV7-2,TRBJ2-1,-,TGTGCCAGCAGCTCTGGGACTAGCGGGAGGAATGAGCAGTTCTTC,CASSSGTSGRNEQFF
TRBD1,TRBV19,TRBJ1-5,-,TGTGCCAGTAGAACGACAGGGAGCAATCAGCCCCAGCATTTT,CASRTTGSNQPQHF
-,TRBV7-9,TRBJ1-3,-,TGTGCCAGCAGCTTAGCGGTGGGGAGCTCTGGAAACACCATATATTTT,CASSLAVGSSGNTIYF
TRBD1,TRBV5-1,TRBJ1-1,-,TGCGCCAGCAGCCCCGACAGGGGGGACACTGAAGCTTTCTTT,CASSPDRGDTEAFF
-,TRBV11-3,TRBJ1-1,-,TGTGCCAGCAGCTCGCGGGGGACCACGGATACTGAAGCTTTCTTT,CASSSRGTTDTEAFF
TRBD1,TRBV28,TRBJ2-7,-,TGTGCCAGCGTTAGTGGGGGGACAGGGGCCGAACACGAGCAGTACTTC,CASVSGGTGAEHEQYF
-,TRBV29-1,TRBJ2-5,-,TGCAGCGTTGAAAGTGGCAGGGGAGAGACCCAGTACTTC,CSVESGRGETQYF
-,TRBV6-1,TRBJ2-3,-,TGTGCCAGCAGTGAATGGCTAGCGAGGGTAGATACGCAGTATTTT,CASSEWLARVDTQYF
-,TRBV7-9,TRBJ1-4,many,TGTGCCAGCAGCCGGGGACACGAGGAAAAACTGTTTTTT,CASSRGHEEKLFF